The entry below gives a single T cell receptor beta chain sequence along with its context. Its antigen remains unidentified. Investigators divided CD4+ cells into CD45RA+ naive and CD45RA-negative memory subsets. There are 15 residues in the CDR3. V lost 3 bases to trimming and J lost 7 bases; unmatched junction nucleotides: 10. Germline loops: CDR1 ENHRY, CDR2 SYGVKD. It was at deep level that the assay was run. The data were produced by immunoSEQ multiplex PCR, yet TCRdb's version contains in-frame clones alone and is incomplete. The repertoire has about 1 million clones, about 75% of them found once; the top ten carry roughly 1.4%. This specimen belongs to a study of shared clonotypes between healthy human individuals. Background on the study: A couple of women and a few men aged 18 to 49 served as donors. Study-wide results and limits: It was anticipated that sequencing depth would influence how many clonotypes donors shared.

The TCR sequence derives from a man aged 18 to 29 in good health. This chain uses TRBV10-3 with TRBJ2-3; 7 bases are a match to TRBD2. The sample comprised memory CD4+ T cells sorted from blood. Subset meaning: CD45RA-negative fraction. The CDR3 here is CAISDLAEPTNTQYF. In nucleotides, the CDR3 is TGTGCCATCAGTGACCTAGCGGAACCCACCAATACGCAGTATTTT.